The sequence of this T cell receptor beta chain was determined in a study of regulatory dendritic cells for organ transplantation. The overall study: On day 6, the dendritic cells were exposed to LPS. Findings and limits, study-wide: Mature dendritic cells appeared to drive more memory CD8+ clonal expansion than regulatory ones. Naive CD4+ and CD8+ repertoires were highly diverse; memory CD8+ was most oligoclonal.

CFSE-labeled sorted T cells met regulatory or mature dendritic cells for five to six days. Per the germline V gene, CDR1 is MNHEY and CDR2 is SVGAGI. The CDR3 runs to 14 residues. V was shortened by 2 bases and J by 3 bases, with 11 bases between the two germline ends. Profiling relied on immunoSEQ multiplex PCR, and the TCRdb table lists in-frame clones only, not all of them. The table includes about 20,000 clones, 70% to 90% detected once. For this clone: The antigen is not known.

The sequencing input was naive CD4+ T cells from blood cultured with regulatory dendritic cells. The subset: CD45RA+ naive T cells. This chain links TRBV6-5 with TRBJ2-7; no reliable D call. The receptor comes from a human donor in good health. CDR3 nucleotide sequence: TGTGCCAGCAGTTACGATAGACTCGGCTACGAGCAGTACTTC. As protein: CASSYDRLGYEQYF.